The 20 T cell receptor beta chains below were found in one sample sequenced in a study of somatic mutations in cytotoxic T cells in rheumatoid arthritis. Sequencing was performed with immunoSEQ multiplex PCR; in TCRdb, only in-frame clones are kept and a portion is missing. Of 3,000 to 4,500 clones listed, about 70% are singletons. The sequenced sample consisted of CD8+ T cells sorted from blood. These receptors were taken from an adult with rheumatoid arthritis.

This rearrangement joins TRBV27 to TRBJ2-7; 13 positions agree with TRBD2. Trimming at V came to 2 bases and at J to 2 bases, leaving 0 bases not matched to a gene. The CDR3 contains 15 residues. Germline V CDR1 and CDR2: MNHEY, SMNVEV (reference sequence). The CDR3 region is CASSLGTSGTYEQYF. In nucleotides, the CDR3 is TGTGCCAGCAGTTTAGGGACTAGCGGGACCTACGAGCAGTACTTC.

V usage is TRBV4-2 and J usage is TRBJ1-1; 8 nucleotides line up with TRBD1. The CDR3 is 15 amino acids. With 2 bases clipped from V and 1 base from J, the junction kept 3 bases outside the gene matches. Germline V gene sequence: CDR1 LGHNA, CDR2 YNFKEQ. CDR3 DNA sequence: TGTGCCAGCAGCCAATCAGGGACAGGGAACACTGAAGCTTTCTTT. This gives the protein CASSQSGTGNTEAFF.

V gene TRBV10-3 combines with J gene TRBJ1-1; 10 bases are a match to TRBD1. Germline CDR1 is ENHRY and CDR2 is SYGVKD. The CDR3 runs 14 residues. V lost 5 bases to trimming and J lost 8 bases; unmatched junction nucleotides: 8. The CDR3 DNA sequence: TGTGCCATCAGTCCCGGGACAGGGGTGGGAGAAGCTTTCTTT. It yields the protein CAISPGTGVGEAFF.

This chain connects TRBV13 to TRBJ2-2; D is unclear. This CDR3 has 16 amino acids. V lost 4 bases to trimming and J lost 5 bases, with 17 bases between them. Germline loops: CDR1 PRHDT, CDR2 FYEKMQ (reference sequence). CDR3 coding DNA: TGTGCCAGCAGCTCACAACCCGTTACCCGGACCGGGGAGCTGTTTTTT. Amino acid sequence: CASSSQPVTRTGELFF.

This chain joins TRBV4-2 and TRBJ1-2; 10 bases match TRBD1. V trimming: 1 base; J trimming: 8 bases; junction bases outside the gene matches: 4. This CDR3 comprises 14 residues. Per the germline V gene, CDR1 is LGHNA and CDR2 is YNFKEQ. DNA for the CDR3: TGTGCCAGCAGCCAAGGGACAGGGGGTGGCGGCTACACCTTC. Translated, it gives CASSQGTGGGGYTF.

V usage is TRBV6-6 and J usage is TRBJ1-2, with 8 bases fitting TRBD1. This CDR3 spans 14 amino acids. Germline CDR1 and CDR2: MNHNY and SVGAGI (reference sequence). The V and J ends lost 4 bases and 4 bases, in that order; junction bases with no gene match: 5. The CDR3 protein is CASSSTDRGYGYTF. The CDR3 DNA sequence: TGTGCCAGCAGTTCCACCGACAGGGGCTATGGCTACACCTTC.

The genes are TRBV28 and TRBJ2-7; no reliable D call. The CDR3 is 13 amino acids. Germline assignment: CDR1 MDHEN and CDR2 SYDVKM. Between the trimmed V and J ends, which lost 6 bases and 0 bases, there was a span of 9 bases. CDR3 amino acids: CASSPPGSYEQYF. The DNA for the CDR3 is TGTGCCAGCAGCCCCCCTGGCTCCTACGAGCAGTACTTC.

V and J are TRBV4-3 and TRBJ1-2; possibly TRBD1 for D (6 bases). V lost 3 bases and J lost 3, with 14 bases in between. Germline V CDR1 and CDR2: LGHNA, YSLEER. This CDR3 is built from 15 residues. CDR3 DNA: TGCGCCAGCAGCCACCAATTCTCAGGGGACTATGGCTACACCTTC. This sequence encodes CASSHQFSGDYGYTF.

V and J are TRBV27 and TRBJ2-3, with TRBD2 identical over 9 bases. J was trimmed by 0 bases and V by 2 bases; bases with no gene match: 3. The CDR3 has 16 residues. Germline loops: CDR1 MNHEY, CDR2 SMNVEV (reference sequence). The DNA of the CDR3 is TGTGCCAGCAGTTTAGCGGGGGGGCTTAGCACAGATACGCAGTATTTT. Protein sequence: CASSLAGGLSTDTQYF.

This clone came up a few times. The chain employs TRBV6-1 and TRBJ1-2; D is uncertain. The CDR3 extends over 14 amino acids. V lost 2 bases, J lost 4 bases, and 11 bases lay in between. Germline lookup yields CDR1 MNHNS and CDR2 SASEGT. The DNA for the CDR3 is TGTGCCAGCAGTGAATACGGGAGTCCCTATGGCTACACCTTC. Protein sequence: CASSEYGSPYGYTF.

The chain recombines TRBV19 with TRBJ1-1; possible D gene TRBD1, 6 bases. V lost 10 bases, J lost 7 bases, and 22 bases lay in between. Looked up from germline, CDR1 is LNHDA and CDR2 is SQIVND (reference sequence). The CDR3 has 14 amino acids. The CDR3: CANNTGGTYREAFF. For the CDR3, the DNA is TGTGCCAACAATACGGGCGGGACATACCGTGAAGCTTTCTTT.

Written as DNA, the CDR3 is TGCGCCAGCAGTCTCTGGGGACCAACTAATGAAAAACTGTTTTTT. Translating it yields CASSLWGPTNEKLFF. V is TRBV5-1 and J is TRBJ1-4; D is possibly TRBD1 (5 bases). V was clipped by 5 bases and J by 0 bases, with 11 bases between them. Germline CDR1 SGHRS, CDR2 YFSETQ. The CDR3 sequence is 15 residues long. The full variable domain, its missing parts supplied by reference TRBV5-1 and TRBJ1-4, is KAGVTQTPRYLIKTRGQQVTLSCSPISGHRSVSWYQQTPGQGLQFLFEYFSETQRNKGNFPGRFSGRQFSNSRSEMNVSTLELGDSALYLCASSLWGPTNEKLFFGSGTQLSVL.

This chain joins TRBV2 and TRBJ2-2; 9 nucleotides align to TRBD2. The CDR3 is made up of 16 amino acids. Germline CDR1 and CDR2: SNHLY and FYNNEI. The V gene end was trimmed by 3 bases and the J gene end by 5 bases; junction bases not matched to a gene: 7. The CDR3 loop reads CASSDLGLAKTGELFF. The CDR3 DNA is TGTGCCAGCAGTGACCTGGGACTAGCTAAGACCGGGGAGCTGTTTTTT. The full variable domain, in which reference TRBV2 and TRBJ2-2 provide the parts outside the CDR3, is EPEVTQTPSHQVTQMGQEVILRCVPISNHLYFYWYRQILGQKVEFLVSFYNNEISEKSEIFDDQFSVERPDGSNFTLKIRSTKLEDSAMYFCASSDLGLAKTGELFFGEGSRLTVL.

The rearrangement uses TRBV18 and TRBJ2-1, with 9 bases aligning to TRBD2. Per the germline V gene, CDR1 is KGHSH and CDR2 is LQKENI. Trimming cost V 5 bases and J 2 bases; bases outside gene matches: 7. The CDR3 consists of 16 residues. CDR3 coding DNA: TGTGCCAGCTCATCAAGGCTAGCGGGGACCTACAATGAGCAGTTCTTC. Translated: CASSSRLAGTYNEQFF.

The chain is built from TRBV4-3 and TRBJ2-7; no firm D call. V was cut by 0 bases and J by 2 bases, with 11 bases left in between. CDR1 LGHNA and CDR2 YSLEER come from the germline V gene. The CDR3 sequence is 15 residues long. The CDR3 loop reads CASSQDHPPAYEQYF. CDR3 DNA sequence: TGCGCCAGCAGCCAAGATCATCCCCCTGCCTACGAGCAGTACTTC.

This rearrangement joins TRBV29-1 to TRBJ2-3; a possible D gene is TRBD1 (5 bases). Trimming left V 8 bases short and J 5 bases short, with 20 bases between. This CDR3 contains 14 residues. Germline-derived CDR1 and CDR2 are SQVTM and ANQGSEA. CDR3 sequence (DNA): TGCAGCATTTCGGGCAGGGTAGTTGGAGATACGCAGTATTTT. This translates into CSISGRVVGDTQYF.

The V call is TRBV27, the J call TRBJ1-2; the D is unclear. Trimming removed 2 bases from V and 5 bases from J, with 12 bases in between. This CDR3 region has 14 residues. Germline values: CDR1 MNHEY, CDR2 SMNVEV (reference sequence). CDR3 DNA sequence: TGTGCCAGCAGTTTAAGTCCCTTATGGTATGGCTACACCTTC. It encodes CASSLSPLWYGYTF.

The genes are TRBV2 and TRBJ1-4, with 7 nucleotides matching TRBD1. This CDR3 is built from 12 residues. V was clipped by 11 bases and J by 8 bases; unmatched bases: 8. Germline V lookup: CDR1 SNHLY, CDR2 FYNNEI. CDR3 coding DNA: TGTGCCGAGGGGGCTAATAAGGAAAAACTGTTTTTT. It is translated as CAEGANKEKLFF.

This chain links TRBV5-5 with TRBJ1-5, with D unclear. Looked up from germline, CDR1 is SGHKS and CDR2 is YYEKEE (reference sequence). The CDR3 runs 13 residues. Between the trimmed V and J ends, which lost 4 bases and 10 bases, there was a span of 15 bases. Written as DNA, the CDR3 is TGTGCCAGCAGCAGGGCGACCCAAAGTCCCCAGCATTTT. Its translation: CASSRATQSPQHF.

V usage is TRBV21-1 and J usage is TRBJ2-1; the table's D call of TRBD1 was not tested on the DNA. TRBV21-1 is designated a pseudogene. This CDR3 has 17 amino acids. CDR3 in amino acids: CASSKDGLGAFLKEQFF. For the CDR3, the DNA is TGTGCCAGCAGCAAAGACGGGTTGGGGGCTTTTCTTAAGGAGCAGTTCTTC.